Listed below are T cell receptor beta chains from one sample, sequenced in a study of identical twins. Using its own MiXCR run on the 5' RACE reads, TCRdb lists one record per CDR3 protein. The sample has 240,000 or so distinct CDR3 sequences, approximately 7% seen once. The data were also submitted as part of a second study, on yellow fever vaccine responses in identical twins.

Sequencing used memory (CD45RO+) T cells sorted from blood. Receptors originate from a woman under 30 in good health. CDR3s include the opening cysteine and the closing phenylalanine or tryptophan. Fields, in order: V gene, CDR3 length, clone size, J gene, D gene, CDR3 protein, CDR3 DNA. A D gene is named only where the DNA matches it firmly. Size is omitted from some rows. Given values are once, few, many or a class for expanded clones.

v_gene: TRBV20-1; len: 15; abundance: many; j_gene: TRBJ2-2; d_gene: TRBD2; CDR3aa: CSARAPGGNTGELFF; CDR3nt: TGCAGTGCTAGGGCCCCGGGGGGAAACACCGGGGAGCTGTTTTTT
v_gene: TRBV12-3/TRBV12-4; len: 14; abundance: many; j_gene: TRBJ2-4; d_gene: TRBD2; CDR3aa: CASSLAGGPGIQYF; CDR3nt: TGTGCCAGCAGCTTAGCGGGAGGGCCAGGCATTCAGTACTTC
v_gene: TRBV12-3/TRBV12-4; len: 13; abundance: many; j_gene: TRBJ2-7; d_gene: TRBD1; CDR3aa: CASSLRGQGEQYF; CDR3nt: TGTGCCAGCAGTTTACGGGGACAGGGCGAGCAGTACTTC
v_gene: TRBV6-5; len: 12; abundance: -; j_gene: TRBJ2-5; d_gene: TRBD2; CDR3aa: CASRGGGQTQYF; CDR3nt: TGTGCCAGCAGGGGGGGGGGACAGACCCAGTACTTC
v_gene: TRBV5-1; len: 17; abundance: many; j_gene: TRBJ2-3; d_gene: TRBD2; CDR3aa: CASSLAGWTSGTDTQYF; CDR3nt: TGCGCCAGCAGCTTGGCGGGATGGACTAGCGGCACAGATACGCAGTATTTT
v_gene: TRBV9; len: 15; abundance: -; j_gene: TRBJ2-7; d_gene: TRBD2; CDR3aa: CASSVLGTSGSEQYF; CDR3nt: TGTGCCAGCAGCGTGTTAGGGACTAGTGGCTCCGAGCAGTACTTC
v_gene: TRBV3-1; len: 14; abundance: many; j_gene: TRBJ1-6; d_gene: -; CDR3aa: CASSPDSGNSPLHF; CDR3nt: TGTGCCAGCAGCCCCGACTCGGGGAATTCACCCCTCCACTTT
v_gene: TRBV12-3/TRBV12-4; len: 15; abundance: many; j_gene: TRBJ2-1; d_gene: -; CDR3aa: CASRGGREVFNEQFF; CDR3nt: TGTGCCAGCAGAGGGGGGCGGGAAGTTTTCAATGAGCAGTTCTTC
v_gene: TRBV4-1; len: 20; abundance: many; j_gene: TRBJ2-1; d_gene: TRBD2; CDR3aa: CASSQTPPLSGLADYNEQFF; CDR3nt: TGCGCCAGCAGCCAAACACCACCGCTTTCGGGACTAGCGGACTACAATGAGCAGTTCTTC
v_gene: TRBV10-3; len: 15; abundance: -; j_gene: TRBJ2-3; d_gene: TRBD2; CDR3aa: CAISDGGGAADTQYF; CDR3nt: TGTGCCATCAGTGACGGCGGGGGGGCCGCAGATACGCAGTATTTT
v_gene: TRBV5-1; len: 16; abundance: few; j_gene: TRBJ2-1; d_gene: -; CDR3aa: CASSWEMRGQYNEQFF; CDR3nt: TGCGCCAGCAGCTGGGAGATGAGGGGCCAATACAATGAGCAGTTCTTC
v_gene: TRBV20-1; len: 13; abundance: few; j_gene: TRBJ1-1; d_gene: TRBD1; CDR3aa: CSAPPNRGAEAFF; CDR3nt: TGCAGTGCCCCCCCGAACAGGGGAGCTGAAGCTTTCTTT
v_gene: TRBV20-1; len: 13; abundance: -; j_gene: TRBJ2-3; d_gene: TRBD2; CDR3aa: CSARRLAEDTQYF; CDR3nt: TGCAGTGCTCGGCGACTAGCGGAAGATACGCAGTATTTT
v_gene: TRBV24-1; len: 14; abundance: -; j_gene: TRBJ2-7; d_gene: -; CDR3aa: CATSESDKAYEQYF; CDR3nt: TGTGCCACCAGTGAAAGTGACAAAGCCTACGAGCAGTACTTC
v_gene: TRBV27; len: 16; abundance: -; j_gene: TRBJ2-1; d_gene: -; CDR3aa: CASSPQLGGGSNEQFF; CDR3nt: TGTGCCAGCAGTCCCCAACTAGGGGGTGGAAGCAATGAGCAGTTCTTC
v_gene: TRBV20-1; len: 13; abundance: many; j_gene: TRBJ2-7; d_gene: -; CDR3aa: CSARAESGYEQYF; CDR3nt: TGCAGTGCTCGAGCTGAGTCGGGCTACGAGCAGTACTTC
v_gene: TRBV12-3/TRBV12-4; len: 16; abundance: many; j_gene: TRBJ2-1; d_gene: -; CDR3aa: CASSLSWRKPYNEQFF; CDR3nt: TGTGCCAGCAGTTTGTCATGGCGTAAACCGTACAATGAGCAGTTCTTC
v_gene: TRBV15; len: 16; abundance: few; j_gene: TRBJ2-5; d_gene: -; CDR3aa: CATSREEGHFQETQYF; CDR3nt: TGTGCCACCAGCAGAGAAGAGGGACATTTCCAAGAGACCCAGTACTTC